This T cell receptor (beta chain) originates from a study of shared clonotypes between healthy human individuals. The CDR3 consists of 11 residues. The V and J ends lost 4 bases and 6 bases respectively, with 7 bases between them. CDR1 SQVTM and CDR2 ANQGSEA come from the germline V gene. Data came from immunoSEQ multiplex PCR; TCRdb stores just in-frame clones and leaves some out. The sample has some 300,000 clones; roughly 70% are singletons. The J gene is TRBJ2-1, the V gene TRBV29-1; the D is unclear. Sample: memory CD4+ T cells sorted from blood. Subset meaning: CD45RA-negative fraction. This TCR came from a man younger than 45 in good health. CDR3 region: CSVVPPNEQFF. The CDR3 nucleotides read TGCAGCGTTGTTCCACCCAATGAGCAGTTCTTC.